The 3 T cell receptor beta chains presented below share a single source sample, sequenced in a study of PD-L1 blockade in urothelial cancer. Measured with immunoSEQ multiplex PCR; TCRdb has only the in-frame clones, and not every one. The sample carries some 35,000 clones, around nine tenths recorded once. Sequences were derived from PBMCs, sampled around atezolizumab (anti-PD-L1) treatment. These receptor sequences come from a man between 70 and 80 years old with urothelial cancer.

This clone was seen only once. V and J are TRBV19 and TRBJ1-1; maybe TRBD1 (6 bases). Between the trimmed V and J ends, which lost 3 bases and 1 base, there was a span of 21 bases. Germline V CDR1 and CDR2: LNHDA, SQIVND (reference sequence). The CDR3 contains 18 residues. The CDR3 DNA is TGTGCCAGTAGTATTCTAAAAAACAGGGTCATCGGGAACACTGAAGCTTTCTTT. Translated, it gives CASSILKNRVIGNTEAFF.

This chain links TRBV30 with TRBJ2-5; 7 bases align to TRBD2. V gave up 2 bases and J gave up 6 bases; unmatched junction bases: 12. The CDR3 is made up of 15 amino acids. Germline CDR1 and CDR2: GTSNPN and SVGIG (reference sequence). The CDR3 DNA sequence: TGTGCCTGGAGTTTCGGCGGGAGTGGCATCCAGACCCAGTACTTC. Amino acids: CAWSFGGSGIQTQYF.

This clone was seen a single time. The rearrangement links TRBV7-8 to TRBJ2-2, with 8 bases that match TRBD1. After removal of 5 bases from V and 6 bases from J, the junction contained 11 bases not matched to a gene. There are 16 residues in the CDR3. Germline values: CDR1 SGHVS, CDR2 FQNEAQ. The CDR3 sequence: CASSPRQGRQPGELFF. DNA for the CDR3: TGTGCCAGCAGCCCCAGACAGGGGCGGCAGCCCGGGGAGCTGTTTTTT.